These T cell receptor beta chains were read from a single sample in a study of vaccination and CD4 T cells after COVID-19. TCRdb re-called the PCR reads with MiXCR, one entry per CDR3 protein. Of around 19,000 distinct CDR3 sequences in the sample, 62% were seen once. Sequences were derived from CD4+ T cells from blood, sampled before SARS-CoV-2 vaccination. Receptor source: a human donor who had recovered from COVID-19. Both conserved end residues are part of each CDR3. A D gene is named only where the DNA matches it firmly. The size entry is marked missing in some rows and otherwise reads once, few, many or a size class.

v_call	clone_size	d_call	j_call	cdr3_nt	cdr3_aa
TRBV6-1	NA	TRBD1	TRBJ2-5	TGTGCCAGCAACTCCGGGACGGCGGACAGGGAGACCCAGTACTTC	CASNSGTADRETQYF
TRBV7-2	few	TRBD2	TRBJ2-4	TGTGCCAGCAGCCCGTCCGGGACTAGGGGGAACATTCAGTACTTC	CASSPSGTRGNIQYF
TRBV7-2	NA	TRBD2	TRBJ2-2	TGTGCCAGCAGCTTAGTTAGGACTAGCGGGAGGGCCCAAGGCACCGGGGAGCTGTTTTTT	CASSLVRTSGRAQGTGELFF
TRBV4-2	once	NA	TRBJ2-1	TGTGCCAGCAGCCAAGATCTGGAGGTTGAGCAGTTCTTC	CASSQDLEVEQFF
TRBV10-3	NA	TRBD1	TRBJ1-1	TGTGCCATCAGTGAGCCCGACAGGGGCACTGAAGCTTTCTTT	CAISEPDRGTEAFF
TRBV20-1	NA	NA	TRBJ2-2	TGCAGTGCTAGATACCTCCTCCAGGCGAACACCGGGGAGCTGTTTTTT	CSARYLLQANTGELFF
TRBV12-3/TRBV12-4	NA	TRBD1	TRBJ1-2	TGTGCCAGCAGTTTATGGGACAGCCTTGGCTACACCTTC	CASSLWDSLGYTF
TRBV6-5	few	NA	TRBJ2-5	TGTGCCAGCAGTTACTCGCCACTGGGACAAACTCAAGAGACCCAGTACTTC	CASSYSPLGQTQETQYF
TRBV30	NA	NA	TRBJ1-5	TGTGCCTGGAGCCGGGGGGAGTCTTATAGCAATCAGCCCCAGCATTTT	CAWSRGESYSNQPQHF
TRBV28	NA	NA	TRBJ2-2	TGTGCCAGCAGTGGGGCCGGGGGAGTCACCGGGGAGCTGTTTTTT	CASSGAGGVTGELFF
TRBV20-1	NA	TRBD1	TRBJ1-1	TGCAGTGCTCGTGCTAGACAGGGGTGGACTGAAGCTTTCTTT	CSARARQGWTEAFF
TRBV7-8	few	NA	TRBJ2-2	TGTGCCAGCGAGGTGGGTGGATCGAACACCGGGGAGCTGTTTTTT	CASEVGGSNTGELFF
TRBV7-9	NA	TRBD2	TRBJ2-3	TGTGCCAGCAGCTTTCTAGCGGGCTTCACAGATACGCAGTATTTT	CASSFLAGFTDTQYF
TRBV7-2	NA	NA	TRBJ2-3	TGTGCCAGCAGGGAACGGACTAGCACAGATACGCAGTATTTT	CASRERTSTDTQYF
TRBV20-1	medium-sized	TRBD2	TRBJ2-5	TGCAGTGCCCCCCAGCGGGATAAAGGAGAGACCCAGTACTTC	CSAPQRDKGETQYF
TRBV7-9	NA	NA	TRBJ1-6	TGTGCCAGCAGCTTAGCGGCGGGACTCGATAATTCACCCCTCCACTTT	CASSLAAGLDNSPLHF
TRBV7-2	NA	TRBD1	TRBJ1-6	TGTGCCAGCAGCCGTGGGACAGGCGTCCCACCCCTCCACTTT	CASSRGTGVPPLHF
TRBV7-2	NA	NA	TRBJ1-1	TGTGCCAGCAGCCGGGGACAGAACACTGAAGCTTTCTTT	CASSRGQNTEAFF
TRBV6-1	NA	TRBD1	TRBJ2-7	TGTGCCAGCAGCAGGGACAGCTTCGAGCAGTACTTC	CASSRDSFEQYF
TRBV20-1	NA	TRBD2	TRBJ2-5	TGCAGTGCTAGAGATATGGGACTAGGAGAGACCCAGTACTTC	CSARDMGLGETQYF
TRBV7-9	NA	NA	TRBJ1-5	TGTGCCAGCAGCCCCGATGTTTGGGACCGCAGACAGCCCCAGCATTTT	CASSPDVWDRRQPQHF
TRBV20-1	NA	NA	TRBJ1-2	TGCAGTGCTAGACAGGGTCTCTATGGCTACACCTTC	CSARQGLYGYTF
TRBV12-3/TRBV12-4	NA	NA	TRBJ2-3	TGTGCCACCAGACAAGTTACAGATACGCAGTATTTT	CATRQVTDTQYF
TRBV6-1	few	NA	TRBJ2-7	TGTGCCAGCAGGTATTCCGCGGTTGCCTACGAGCAGTACTTC	CASRYSAVAYEQYF
TRBV20-1	NA	TRBD2	TRBJ2-3	TGCAGTGCTAGCCGGCGGGAGAGCACAGATACGCAGTATTTT	CSASRRESTDTQYF